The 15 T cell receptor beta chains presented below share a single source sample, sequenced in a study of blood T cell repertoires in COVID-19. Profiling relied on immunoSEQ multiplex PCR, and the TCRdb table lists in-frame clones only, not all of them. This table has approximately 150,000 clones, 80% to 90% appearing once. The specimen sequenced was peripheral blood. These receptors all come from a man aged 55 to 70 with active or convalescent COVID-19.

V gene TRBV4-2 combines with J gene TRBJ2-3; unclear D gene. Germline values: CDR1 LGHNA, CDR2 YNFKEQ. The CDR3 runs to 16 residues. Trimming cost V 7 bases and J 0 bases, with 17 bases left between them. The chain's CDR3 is CASTPWAAQSTDTQYF. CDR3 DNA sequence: TGTGCCAGCACGCCCTGGGCAGCCCAAAGCACAGATACGCAGTATTTT.

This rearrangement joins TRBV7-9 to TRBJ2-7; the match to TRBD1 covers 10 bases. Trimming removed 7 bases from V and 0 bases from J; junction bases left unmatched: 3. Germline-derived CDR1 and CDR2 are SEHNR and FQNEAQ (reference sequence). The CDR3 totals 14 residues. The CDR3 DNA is TGTGCCAGCAAGGGGACAGGGGACTCCTACGAGCAGTACTTC. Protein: CASKGTGDSYEQYF.

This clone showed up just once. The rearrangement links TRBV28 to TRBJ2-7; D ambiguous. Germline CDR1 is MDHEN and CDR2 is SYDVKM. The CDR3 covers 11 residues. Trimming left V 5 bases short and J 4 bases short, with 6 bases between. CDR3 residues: CASSPEYEQYF. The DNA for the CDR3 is TGTGCCAGCAGTCCCGAGTACGAGCAGTACTTC.

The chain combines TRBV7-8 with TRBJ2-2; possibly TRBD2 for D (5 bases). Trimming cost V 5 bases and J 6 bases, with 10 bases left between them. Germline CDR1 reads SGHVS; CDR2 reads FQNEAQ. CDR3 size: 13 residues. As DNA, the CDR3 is TGTGCCAGCAGCCGGCATAGCGCCGGGGAGCTGTTTTTT. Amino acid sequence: CASSRHSAGELFF. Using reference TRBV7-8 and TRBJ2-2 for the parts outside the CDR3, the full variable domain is GAGVSQSPRYKVAKRGQDVALRCDPISGHVSLFWYQQALGQGPEFLTYFQNEAQLDKSGLPSDRFFAERPEGSVSTLKIQRTQQEDSAVYLCASSRHSAGELFFGEGSRLTVL.

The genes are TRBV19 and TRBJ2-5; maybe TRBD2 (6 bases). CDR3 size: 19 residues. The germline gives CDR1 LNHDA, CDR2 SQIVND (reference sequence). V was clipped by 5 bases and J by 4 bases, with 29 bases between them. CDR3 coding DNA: TGTGCCAGTAGTTCTCCCCTCTCCCTCGGGCCAGGGACTTTAGAGACCCAGTACTTC. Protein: CASSSPLSLGPGTLETQYF. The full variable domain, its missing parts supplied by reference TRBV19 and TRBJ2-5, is DGGITQSPKYLFRKEGQNVTLSCEQNLNHDAMYWYRQDPGQGLRLIYYSQIVNDFQKGDIAEGYSVSREKKESFPLTVTSAQKNPTAFYLCASSSPLSLGPGTLETQYFGPGTRLLVL.

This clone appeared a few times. The CDR3 region has the DNA TGCGCCAGCAGCCAGGGGACAACCGGGGAGCTGTTTTTT. Translation: CASSQGTTGELFF. V and J are TRBV4-1 and TRBJ2-2, with a tentative D call TRBD1 (6 bases). CDR1 and CDR2 (germline): MGHRA, YSYEKL. There are 13 residues in the CDR3. V lost 3 bases, J lost 5 bases, and 7 bases lay in between.

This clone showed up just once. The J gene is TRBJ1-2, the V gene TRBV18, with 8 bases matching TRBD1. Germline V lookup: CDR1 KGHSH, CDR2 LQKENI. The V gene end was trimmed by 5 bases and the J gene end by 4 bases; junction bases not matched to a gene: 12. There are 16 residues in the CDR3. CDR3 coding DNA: TGTGCCAGCTCAAAAAATCTCGCAGGGACAGGCTATGGCTACACCTTC. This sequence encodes CASSKNLAGTGYGYTF.

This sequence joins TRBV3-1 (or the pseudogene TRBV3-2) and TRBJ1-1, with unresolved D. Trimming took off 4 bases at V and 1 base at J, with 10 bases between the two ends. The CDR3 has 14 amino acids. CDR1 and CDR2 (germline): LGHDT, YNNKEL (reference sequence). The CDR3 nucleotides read TGTGCCAGCAGCCGCGGGCCCGGGAACACTGAAGCTTTCTTT. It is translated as CASSRGPGNTEAFF.

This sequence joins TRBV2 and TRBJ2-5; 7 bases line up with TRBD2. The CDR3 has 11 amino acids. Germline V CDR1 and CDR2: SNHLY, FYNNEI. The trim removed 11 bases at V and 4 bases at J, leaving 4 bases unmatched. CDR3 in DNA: TGTGCCGGACTAGAACGAGAGACCCAGTACTTC. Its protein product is CAGLERETQYF.

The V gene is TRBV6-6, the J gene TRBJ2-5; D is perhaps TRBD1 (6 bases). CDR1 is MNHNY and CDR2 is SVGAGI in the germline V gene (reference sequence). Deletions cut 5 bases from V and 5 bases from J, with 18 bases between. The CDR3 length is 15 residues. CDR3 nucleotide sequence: TGTGCCAGCAGTGGGTACCAGGGGCAATTGGAGACCCAGTACTTC. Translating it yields CASSGYQGQLETQYF.

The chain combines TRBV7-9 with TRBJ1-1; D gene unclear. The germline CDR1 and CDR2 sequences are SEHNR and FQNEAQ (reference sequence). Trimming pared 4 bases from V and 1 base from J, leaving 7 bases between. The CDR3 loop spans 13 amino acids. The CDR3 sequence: CASSSERNTEAFF. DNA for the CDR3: TGTGCCAGCAGCTCTGAGCGGAACACTGAAGCTTTCTTT. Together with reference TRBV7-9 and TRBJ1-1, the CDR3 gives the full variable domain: DTGVSQNPRHKITKRGQNVTFRCDPISEHNRLYWYRQTLGQGPEFLTYFQNEAQLEKSRLLSDRFSAERPKGSFSTLEIQRTEQGDSAMYLCASSSERNTEAFFGQGTRLTVV.

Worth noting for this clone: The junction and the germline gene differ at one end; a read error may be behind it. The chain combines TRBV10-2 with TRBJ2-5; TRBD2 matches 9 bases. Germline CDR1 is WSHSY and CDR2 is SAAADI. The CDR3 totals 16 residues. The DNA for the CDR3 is TGCGCCAGTAGTGGAGGTAGCGGGAGAAAACAAGAGACCCAGTACTTC. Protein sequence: CASSGGSGRKQETQYF.

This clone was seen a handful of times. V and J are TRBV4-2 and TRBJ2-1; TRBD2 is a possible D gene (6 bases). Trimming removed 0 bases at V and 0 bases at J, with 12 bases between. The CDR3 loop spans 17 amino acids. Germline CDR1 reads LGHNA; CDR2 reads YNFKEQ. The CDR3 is CASSQDKDGSSYNEQFF. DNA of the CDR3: TGTGCCAGCAGCCAAGATAAGGACGGGAGCTCCTACAATGAGCAGTTCTTC.

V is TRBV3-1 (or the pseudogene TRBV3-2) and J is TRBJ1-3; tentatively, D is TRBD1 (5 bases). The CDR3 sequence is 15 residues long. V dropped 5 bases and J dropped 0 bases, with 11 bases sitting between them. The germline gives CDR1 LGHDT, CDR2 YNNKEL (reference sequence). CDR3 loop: CASSSSGASGNTIYF. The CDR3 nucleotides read TGTGCCAGCAGCTCCTCTGGGGCCTCTGGAAACACCATATATTTT.

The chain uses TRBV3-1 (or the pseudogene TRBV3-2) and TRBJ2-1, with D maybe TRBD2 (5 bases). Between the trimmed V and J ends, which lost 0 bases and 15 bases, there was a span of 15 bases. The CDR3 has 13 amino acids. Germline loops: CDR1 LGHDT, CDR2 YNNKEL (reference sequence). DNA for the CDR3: TGTGCCAGCAGCCAAGACGGGCGGGCCAAACGGTTCTTC. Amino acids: CASSQDGRAKRFF.